These 21 T cell receptor beta chains were all obtained from the same sample, sequenced in a study of T cell repertoires in cytomegalovirus infection. Their cognate antigens are unknown. Each CDR3 protein is one row after TCRdb ran MiXCR on the reads. Of approximately 910,000 distinct CDR3 sequences listed, approximately 33% are singletons. Sequences were derived from cultured CD8+ T cells from PBMCs, sampled from culture after CMV antigen stimulation. These receptors originate from a human donor in good health (CMV status not recorded). Some clones in this sample may be carry-over from other donors' samples.

J is TRBJ1-6 and V is TRBV28; 10 bases are a match to TRBD1. With 4 bases clipped from V and 2 bases from J, the junction kept 2 bases outside the gene matches. The length of the CDR3 is 16 residues. The germline gives CDR1 MDHEN, CDR2 SYDVKM. The DNA for the CDR3 is TGTGCCAGCAGTTCGACAGGGGGCCCCTATAATTCACCCCTCCACTTT. Its protein is CASSSTGGPYNSPLHF.

This clonotype was detected many times. The genes are TRBV12-3 or TRBV12-4 and TRBJ1-5; TRBD1 aligns across 8 bases. This CDR3 has 13 amino acids. Germline trimming cut 6 bases from V and 6 bases from J; bases unmatched to any gene: 4. Here the CDR3 reads CASSQGAGQPQHF. The CDR3 DNA reads TGTGCCAGCAGCCAGGGGGCCGGTCAGCCCCAGCATTTT.

This clonotype was counted a few times. The rearrangement uses TRBV10-1 and TRBJ2-2; D might be TRBD1 (6 bases). The V gene lost 3 bases and the J gene lost 2 bases, with 10 bases spanning the gap. CDR1 WNHNN and CDR2 SYGVQD come from the germline V gene (reference sequence). This CDR3 is 15 amino acids long. The CDR3 sequence is CASSDPGQNTGELFF. The DNA for the CDR3 is TGCGCCAGCAGTGACCCGGGACAAAACACCGGGGAGCTGTTTTTT.

The V and J genes are TRBV19 and TRBJ1-5; D is unresolved. Germline V gene sequence: CDR1 LNHDA, CDR2 SQIVND (reference sequence). The CDR3 runs 14 residues. V shed 6 bases and J shed 5 bases, with 14 bases lying between them. The CDR3 sequence: CASRPPRGDQPQHF. As DNA, the CDR3 is TGTGCCAGTAGGCCTCCTAGAGGAGATCAGCCCCAGCATTTT.

As regards this clonotype: This sequence may be a read error, since a much larger clone differs from it by one base. The J gene is TRBJ1-2, the V gene TRBV7-6, with D possibly being TRBD1 (6 bases). This CDR3 has 15 amino acids. In germline, CDR1 is SGHVS, CDR2 FNYEAQ. The CDR3 here is CVSSPRAGQNYGYTF. CDR3 DNA: TGTGTCAGCAGCCCCCGAGCCGGACAGAACTATGGCTACACCTTC.

This clonotype was counted a few times. The chain couples TRBV12-3 or TRBV12-4 to TRBJ1-2; D gene ambiguous. The germline V and J ends were trimmed by 5 bases and 3 bases, with 10 bases remaining between them. The length of the CDR3 is 13 residues. CDR3 region: CASSPLIDYGYTF. As DNA, the CDR3 is TGTGCCAGCAGTCCCCTTATTGACTATGGCTACACCTTC.

This clonotype turned up a few times. The CDR3 DNA is TGTGCCAGCAGTTCCACCGGCCAGGTGGAGACCCAGTACTTC. Translating gives CASSSTGQVETQYF. The gene calls are TRBV6-6 and TRBJ2-5; no clear D. The V end was cut by 4 bases, the J end by 5 bases, with 14 bases between. CDR3 length equals 14 residues. Germline V gene sequence: CDR1 MNHNY, CDR2 SVGAGI (reference sequence).

A few counts support this clonotype. The chain is built from TRBV6-2 or TRBV6-3 and TRBJ2-4; D might be TRBD2 (7 bases). This CDR3 is built from 11 residues. Trimming stripped 6 bases from V and 15 bases from J, with 15 bases between. Germline CDR1 and CDR2: MNHEY and SVGEGT. The CDR3 loop is CASRGGAILYF. The CDR3 coding sequence is TGTGCCAGCAGAGGGGGGGCGATACTGTACTTC.

This sequence joins TRBV9 and TRBJ2-5, with TRBD1 identical over 10 bases. V shed 4 bases and J 3 bases; nucleotides not matched to a gene: 6. This CDR3 comprises 15 residues. Germline V CDR1 and CDR2: SGDLS, YYNGEE. In DNA, the CDR3 is TGTGCCAGCAGCTACCGGGACAGGGGAAAAGAGACCCAGTACTTC. It is translated as CASSYRDRGKETQYF.

This clonotype was found a few times. The V gene is TRBV6-5, the J gene TRBJ1-5; tentative D call: TRBD1 (5 bases). This CDR3 has 14 amino acids. Germline values: CDR1 MNHEY, CDR2 SVGAGI. Trimming removed 1 base at V and 5 bases at J, with 9 bases between. CDR3 sequence: CASSYLGDHQPQHF. The CDR3 nucleotides read TGTGCCAGCAGTTACTTGGGGGACCATCAGCCCCAGCATTTT.

The CDR3: CASSPRLRASSNQPQHF. CDR3 in DNA: TGTGCCAGCAGCCCCCGGTTAAGGGCCTCTAGCAATCAGCCCCAGCATTTT. The rearrangement uses TRBV9 and TRBJ1-5; the D is unclear. The germline V gene encodes CDR1 SGDLS and CDR2 YYNGEE. The CDR3 loop spans 17 amino acids. Deletions cut 4 bases from V and 0 bases from J, with 17 bases between.

V usage is TRBV5-3 and J usage is TRBJ1-1; no definite D call. TRBV5-3 is marked as an open reading frame, function uncertain. This CDR3 comprises 13 residues. V lost 8 bases and J 3 bases, leaving 14 bases between the germline ends. CDR3 DNA: TGTGCCAGCAGCACCGACGGGGACACTGAAGCTTTCTTT. This sequence encodes CASSTDGDTEAFF.

The genes are TRBV20-1 and TRBJ1-3; D not resolved. The CDR3 extends over 12 amino acids. Germline CDR1 and CDR2: DFQATT and SNEGSKA (reference sequence). V dropped 5 bases and J dropped 4 bases, with 9 bases sitting between them. The CDR3 loop is CSARWEGNTIYF. CDR3 bases: TGCAGTGCTCGCTGGGAAGGAAACACCATATATTTT.

This chain links TRBV14 with TRBJ2-5; D may match TRBD1 or TRBD2 (5 bases each). Germline CDR1 reads SGHDN; CDR2 reads FVKESK. There are 19 residues in the CDR3. Trimming pared 0 bases from V and 2 bases from J, leaving 22 bases between. The CDR3 loop is CASSQDAGTGPNFQETQYF. CDR3 coding DNA: TGTGCCAGCAGCCAAGATGCGGGCACGGGACCGAATTTTCAAGAGACCCAGTACTTC. The variable domain in full, completed from reference TRBV14 and TRBJ2-5, reads EAGVTQFPSHSVIEKGQTVTLRCDPISGHDNLYWYRRVMGKEIKFLLHFVKESKQDESGMPNNRFLAERTGGTYSTLKVQPAELEDSGVYFCASSQDAGTGPNFQETQYFGPGTRLLVL.

The rearrangement joins TRBV25-1 to TRBJ1-5; no clear D gene. The CDR3 length is 14 residues. V dropped 3 bases and J dropped 5 bases, with 11 bases sitting between them. Germline V lookup: CDR1 MGHDK, CDR2 SYGVNS. Here the CDR3 DNA reads TGTGCCAGCAGTGACGACGCGTTGGATCAGCCCCAGCATTTT. This sequence encodes CASSDDALDQPQHF.

This chain connects TRBV29-1 to TRBJ2-7; D gene unclear. The V end lost 2 bases, the J end lost 2 bases, and 4 bases lay between the germline ends. The CDR3 extends over 11 amino acids. Germline-derived CDR1 and CDR2 are SQVTM and ANQGSEA. CDR3 nucleotide sequence: TGCAGCGTTGAAAGCACCTACGAGCAGTACTTC. Its translation: CSVESTYEQYF.

The chain links TRBV6-5 to TRBJ2-7, with D possibly matching TRBD1 (6 bases). Trimming shortened V by 7 bases and J by 7 bases, and 23 bases separated the two germline ends. The V gene's germline CDR1 is MNHEY and CDR2 SVGAGI. CDR3 length: 15 amino acids. The CDR3 DNA reads TGTGCCAGCACCCCGAGGGGGACCCATCGGTGGGAGCAGTACTTC. Its translation: CASTPRGTHRWEQYF.

A single count supports this clonotype. The CDR3, as DNA: TGTGCCAGTAGTATAGGGTCGGGGGTTGAGACCCAGTACTTC. It codes for CASSIGSGVETQYF. The chain carries TRBV19 and TRBJ2-5; possible D gene TRBD2, 6 bases. CDR1 and CDR2 from the germline V gene are LNHDA and SQIVND (reference sequence). This CDR3 has 14 amino acids. Trimming took 1 base from V and 5 from J, leaving 11 bases between them.

This clonotype was seen a handful of times. This chain uses TRBV27 with TRBJ1-1; D might be TRBD1 (5 bases). The V gene lost 3 bases and the J gene lost 3 bases, with 14 bases spanning the gap. The CDR3 runs to 15 residues. Germline CDR1 MNHEY, CDR2 SMNVEV (reference sequence). The CDR3 here is CASSFFPGLDTEAFF. The CDR3 DNA is TGTGCCAGCAGTTTCTTCCCAGGGTTGGACACTGAAGCTTTCTTT.

This clonotype was recorded a few times. V gene TRBV12-3 or TRBV12-4 combines with J gene TRBJ2-1, with TRBD1 as a possible D gene (5 bases). V lost 4 bases to trimming and J lost 10 bases, with 11 bases between them. CDR3 length equals 12 residues. The CDR3 DNA follows: TGTGCCAGCAGTTCCCTCAGGGAAGAGCAGTTCTTC. Protein sequence: CASSSLREEQFF.

The CDR3 bases are TGTGCCAGCAGTTCCGGACTAGCAGCGGAGTTCTTC. As protein: CASSSGLAAEFF. This chain connects TRBV6-6 to TRBJ2-1; TRBD2 agrees at 8 bases. This CDR3 is built from 12 residues. The germline CDR1 and CDR2 sequences are MNHNY and SVGAGI (reference sequence). The J segment lost 14 bases and the V segment lost 4 bases, leaving 7 bases of the junction unmatched.